The 25 T cell receptor beta chains in this list originate from one sample, sequenced in a study of T cells after yellow fever vaccination (dated by TCRdb to between 2018 and 2021). Library creation used 5' RACE. The sequencer was an Illumina HiSeq 2500. TCRdb reprocessing: public reads trimmed at Q25 with fastp, clones called with MiXCR, in-frame beta chains kept. Duplicate CDR3 protein sequences are folded into a single record with the most common DNA and genes. The sample table records some 600,000 distinct CDR3 sequences; about 17% of these occur just once. The top ten hold roughly 17% of the sample. The treatment or condition tag for this specimen amounts to: live attenuated yellow fever vaccine strain. Material: PBMCs, obtained around 5 days after the first yellow fever vaccination. The receptors here all came from a man aged 18 to 30 who received the YFV17D yellow fever vaccine.

The table lists this clonotype with a few counts. The chain has TRBV7-2 and TRBJ2-7; D is undetermined. Germline lookup yields CDR1 SGHTA and CDR2 FQGNSA. With 5 bases removed from V and 3 bases from J, the gap between germline ends came to 11 bases. There are 13 residues in the CDR3. The CDR3 bases are TGTGCCAGCAGCCCGGACGTAGGCTACGAGCAGTACTTC. Its translation is CASSPDVGYEQYF.

CDR3 loop: CASSVGGGTRINNEQFF. CDR3 in DNA: TGTGCCAGCAGCGTAGGGGGGGGGACTAGAATAAACAATGAGCAGTTCTTC. The rearrangement links TRBV9 to TRBJ2-1, with 8 bases lining up with TRBD2. V dropped 0 bases and J dropped 5; count of bases not matched to a gene: 10. CDR3 length: 17 residues. Germline V gene data show CDR1 as SGDLS and CDR2 as YYNGEE.

This clonotype has only a few counts. The chain has TRBV10-3 and TRBJ1-3, with TRBD1 matching 7 bases. The trim removed 9 bases at V and 10 bases at J, leaving 15 bases unmatched. The V gene's germline CDR1 is ENHRY and CDR2 SYGVKD. CDR3 length: 14 amino acids. The DNA of the CDR3 is TGTGCCATTCGAGGAGACAGGGTTGCAGGAACCATATATTTT. This gives the protein CAIRGDRVAGTIYF.

This chain connects TRBV6-2 or TRBV6-3 to TRBJ1-2; no definite D call. The V gene lost 0 bases and the J gene lost 3 bases, with 8 bases spanning the gap. The length of the CDR3 is 14 residues. From germline, CDR1 is MNHEY and CDR2 SVGEGT. This chain's CDR3 is CASSYSAWDYGYTF. The DNA of the CDR3 is TGTGCCAGCAGTTACTCGGCGTGGGACTATGGCTACACCTTC.

This clonotype was seen ten or more times. The rearrangement links TRBV20-1 to TRBJ2-1; maybe TRBD2 (6 bases). The CDR3 runs to 19 residues. Germline-derived CDR1 and CDR2 are DFQATT and SNEGSKA (reference sequence). V lost 4 bases, J lost 7 bases, and 32 bases lay in between. In nucleotides, the CDR3 is TGCAGTGCTAAAACCTTATATGCACCCGGGACTTCAAACGGGAATGAGCAGTTCTTC. Encoded protein: CSAKTLYAPGTSNGNEQFF.

This rearrangement joins TRBV19 to TRBJ1-1; no clear D gene. From germline, CDR1 is LNHDA and CDR2 SQIVND (reference sequence). Trimming stripped 7 bases from V and 0 bases from J, with 9 bases between. This CDR3 contains 13 residues. DNA of the CDR3: TGTGCCAGTACGAGCTGGGTGAACACTGAAGCTTTCTTT. Protein: CASTSWVNTEAFF.

This clonotype was counted only a few times. V and J are TRBV29-1 and TRBJ2-5; a possible D gene is TRBD1 (5 bases). Trimming removed 7 bases at V and 9 bases at J, with 18 bases between. The CDR3 loop spans 12 amino acids. Per the germline V gene, CDR1 is SQVTM and CDR2 is ANQGSEA. The DNA of the CDR3 is TGCAGCGCCAGGGTTAATAGTTTGTCCCAGTACTTC. Its translation is CSARVNSLSQYF.

The gene calls are TRBV5-1 and TRBJ2-1; 11 positions agree with TRBD1. This CDR3 spans 14 amino acids. CDR1 and CDR2 (germline): SGHRS, YFSETQ. The trim removed 2 bases at V and 9 bases at J, leaving 4 bases unmatched. This chain's CDR3 is CASSFRTGGSEQFF. The CDR3 DNA reads TGCGCCAGCAGCTTCAGGACAGGGGGCTCTGAGCAGTTCTTC.

This clonotype was detected a few times. The chain has TRBV5-1 and TRBJ1-3; D gene uncertain. V dropped 0 bases and J dropped 8 bases, with 9 bases sitting between them. The germline V gene has CDR1 SGHRS and CDR2 YFSETQ. The CDR3 is made up of 13 amino acids. CDR3 loop: CASSLVAGYTIYF. CDR3 nucleotides: TGCGCCAGCAGCTTGGTGGCGGGGTACACCATATATTTT.

There are a few counts of this clonotype. The chain employs TRBV11-1 and TRBJ2-1, with 11 bases lining up with TRBD2. Unmatched junction bases numbered 15, after V lost 8 bases and J lost 0 bases. Germline CDR1 and CDR2: SGHAT and FQDESV (reference sequence). CDR3 length: 19 amino acids. The CDR3 reads CASGGWASGGPSSYNEQFF. The CDR3 nucleotides read TGTGCCAGCGGCGGTTGGGCTAGCGGGGGGCCGAGCTCCTACAATGAGCAGTTCTTC.

V gene TRBV7-2 combines with J gene TRBJ1-2; D gene ambiguous. The CDR3 extends over 13 amino acids. CDR1 is SGHTA, CDR2 FQGNSA, per germline. V lost 4 bases and J 4 bases, leaving 10 bases between the germline ends. The CDR3 bases are TGTGCCAGCAGCTCCTTTGAGTCCTATGGCTACACCTTC. Translated: CASSSFESYGYTF. Full variable domain (missing parts from reference TRBV7-2 and TRBJ1-2): GAGVSQSPSNKVTEKGKDVELRCDPISGHTALYWYRQSLGQGLEFLIYFQGNSAPDKSGLPSDRFSAERTGGSVSTLTIQRTQQEDSAVYLCASSSFESYGYTFGSGTRLTVV.

V usage is TRBV28 and J usage is TRBJ2-3, with 10 bases that match TRBD2. V was pared by 6 bases and J by 3 bases, with 6 bases of the junction left unmatched. CDR1 and CDR2 (germline): MDHEN, SYDVKM. The CDR3 sequence is 15 residues long. The CDR3, as DNA: TGTGCCAGCAGCCCCGGACTAGCGGAGACAGATACGCAGTATTTT. This codes for CASSPGLAETDTQYF.

There are a few counts of this clonotype. This chain uses TRBV5-1 with TRBJ1-6, with a possible D match to TRBD1 (5 bases). Germline V gene lookup returns CDR1 SGHRS and CDR2 YFSETQ. There are 15 residues in the CDR3. Trimming cost V 1 base and J 9 bases, with 14 bases left between them. The CDR3 spells CASSLQGDSSSPLHF. The DNA for the CDR3 is TGCGCCAGCAGCTTGCAGGGTGACAGTAGTTCACCCCTCCACTTT.

This chain joins TRBV18 and TRBJ1-4; D is ambiguous. CDR3 length: 14 amino acids. Trimming removed 0 bases from V and 7 bases from J, with 9 bases in between. Germline V gives CDR1 KGHSH, CDR2 LQKENI. The CDR3 loop reads CASSPPLVSEKLFF. DNA for the CDR3: TGTGCCAGCTCACCACCTCTTGTCAGTGAAAAACTGTTTTTT. Based on the CDR3 plus reference TRBV18 and TRBJ1-4, the full variable domain is NAGVMQNPRHLVRRRGQEARLRCSPMKGHSHVYWYRQLPEEGLKFMVYLQKENIIDESGMPKERFSAEFPKEGPSILRIQQVVRGDSAAYFCASSPPLVSEKLFFGSGTQLSVL.

The chain uses TRBV7-2 and TRBJ1-3, with D possibly TRBD1 on 5 matching bases. Germline V gene data show CDR1 as SGHTA and CDR2 as FQGNSA. V dropped 4 bases and J dropped 4 bases, with 14 bases sitting between them. The CDR3 spans 15 residues. The CDR3 sequence: CASSSRGGSGNTIYF. DNA for the CDR3: TGTGCCAGCAGCTCCCGGGGGGGATCGGGAAACACCATATATTTT.

This clonotype was observed a few times. The chain is built from TRBV6-1 and TRBJ1-5; the D gene is possibly TRBD1 (5 bases). V was clipped by 3 bases and J by 4 bases, with 10 bases between them. CDR1 and CDR2 from the germline V gene are MNHNS and SASEGT. This CDR3 is built from 14 residues. This CDR3 is CASSDWGRNQPQHF. Here the CDR3 DNA reads TGTGCCAGCAGTGATTGGGGGAGAAATCAGCCCCAGCATTTT.

In its sample, this clonotype was seen a few times. This chain uses TRBV6-2 or TRBV6-3 with TRBJ1-2, with D possibly matching TRBD1 (6 bases). Between the trimmed V and J ends, which lost 0 bases and 4 bases, there was a span of 9 bases. The CDR3 totals 14 residues. Germline V gene sequence: CDR1 MNHEY, CDR2 SVGEGT. CDR3 nucleotides: TGTGCCAGCAGTTACTCGACAGGAGCCTATGGCTACACCTTC. It codes for CASSYSTGAYGYTF.

This chain links TRBV6-6 with TRBJ1-1; no clear D. The CDR3 has 13 amino acids. Germline V gives CDR1 MNHNY, CDR2 SVGAGI (reference sequence). V was trimmed by 6 bases and J by 3 bases, leaving 11 bases between them. For the CDR3, the DNA is TGTGCCAGCAGCCAGATTCGGGACACTGAAGCTTTCTTT. Protein product: CASSQIRDTEAFF.

The rearrangement joins TRBV20-1 to TRBJ2-1, with 8 bases aligning to TRBD1. The CDR3 covers 15 residues. In germline, CDR1 is DFQATT, CDR2 SNEGSKA (reference sequence). Unmatched junction bases numbered 15, after V lost 6 bases and J lost 8 bases. This CDR3 is CSAPPGAGGMYEQFF. DNA for the CDR3: TGCAGTGCCCCCCCCGGAGCAGGGGGCATGTATGAGCAGTTCTTC.

The J gene is TRBJ2-3, the V gene TRBV28; TRBD1 matches 10 bases. This CDR3 has 16 residues. The germline CDR1 and CDR2 sequences are MDHEN and SYDVKM. Trimming removed 2 bases from V and 7 bases from J; junction bases left unmatched: 9. The CDR3 is CASSLSGTGAINTQYF. CDR3 nucleotides: TGTGCCAGCAGTTTAAGTGGGACAGGGGCCATTAATACGCAGTATTTT.

J is TRBJ1-4 and V is TRBV11-1; possible D gene TRBD1, 6 bases. The CDR3 is 15 residues long. V was shortened by 1 base and J by 4 bases, with 10 bases between the two germline ends. The V gene's germline CDR1 is SGHAT and CDR2 FQDESV (reference sequence). The DNA of the CDR3 is TGTGCCAGCAGCTTAGTCGGACAGCTTAATGAAAAACTGTTTTTT. This translates into CASSLVGQLNEKLFF.

The chain employs TRBV4-3 and TRBJ2-1; D unclear. The CDR3 sequence is 17 residues long. V lost 0 bases and J 6 bases, leaving 18 bases between the germline ends. The germline V gene has CDR1 LGHNA and CDR2 YSLEER. As DNA, the CDR3 is TGCGCCAGCAGCCAAGACTTTGTAAGGGAAACCGGCAATGAGCAGTTCTTC. Amino acid sequence: CASSQDFVRETGNEQFF.

This clonotype was observed a handful of times. The genes are TRBV18 and TRBJ2-5, with unresolved D. The CDR3 loop spans 15 amino acids. Germline CDR1 is KGHSH and CDR2 is LQKENI. V shed 5 bases and J shed 1 base, with 14 bases lying between them. For the CDR3, the DNA is TGTGCCAGCTCAACCCTAGTCTACAGCCAAGAGACCCAGTACTTC. It translates to CASSTLVYSQETQYF.

This clonotype showed up just a few times. The J gene is TRBJ1-1, the V gene TRBV20-1; D ambiguous. Trimming pared 5 bases from V and 5 bases from J, leaving 3 bases between. Germline V gene lookup returns CDR1 DFQATT and CDR2 SNEGSKA (reference sequence). This CDR3 is 9 amino acids long. The CDR3 nucleotides read TGCAGTGCTGTGACTGAAGCTTTCTTT. Amino acids: CSAVTEAFF.

The V gene is TRBV7-6, the J gene TRBJ1-2, with 8 nucleotides matching TRBD1. Trimming removed 0 bases from V and 7 bases from J; junction bases left unmatched: 4. This CDR3 has 14 residues. Per the germline V gene, CDR1 is SGHVS and CDR2 is FNYEAQ. CDR3 sequence: CASSLARGLGGYTF. The CDR3 nucleotides are TGTGCCAGCAGCTTAGCCAGGGGGCTAGGTGGCTACACCTTC. Full variable domain (outside the CDR3, taken from reference TRBV7-6 and TRBJ1-2): GAGVSQSPRYKVTKRGQDVALRCDPISGHVSLYWYRQALGQGPEFLTYFNYEAQQDKSGLPNDRFSAERPEGSISTLTIQRTEQRDSAMYRCASSLARGLGGYTFGSGTRLTVV.